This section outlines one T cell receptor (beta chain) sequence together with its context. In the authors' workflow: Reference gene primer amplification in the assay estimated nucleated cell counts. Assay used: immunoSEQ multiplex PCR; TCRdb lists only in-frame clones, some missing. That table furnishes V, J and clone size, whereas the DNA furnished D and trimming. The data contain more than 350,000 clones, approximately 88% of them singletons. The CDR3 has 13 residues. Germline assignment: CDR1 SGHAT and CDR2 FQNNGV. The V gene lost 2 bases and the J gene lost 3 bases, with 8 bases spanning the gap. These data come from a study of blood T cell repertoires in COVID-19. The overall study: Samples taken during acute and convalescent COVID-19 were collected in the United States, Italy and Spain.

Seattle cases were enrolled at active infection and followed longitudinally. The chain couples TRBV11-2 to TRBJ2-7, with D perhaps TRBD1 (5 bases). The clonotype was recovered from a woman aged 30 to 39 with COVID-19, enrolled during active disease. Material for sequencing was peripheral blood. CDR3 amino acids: CASSLTGYYEQYF. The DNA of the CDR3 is TGTGCCAGCAGCTTAACAGGATACTACGAGCAGTACTTC. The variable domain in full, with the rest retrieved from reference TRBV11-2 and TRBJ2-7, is EAGVAQSPRYKIIEKRQSVAFWCNPISGHATLYWYQQILGQGPKLLIQFQNNGVVDDSQLPKDRFSAERLKGVDSTLKIQPAKLEDSAVYLCASSLTGYYEQYFGPGTRLTVT.